The sequence of this TCR beta chain was determined in a study of human T cells and chemical hapten exposure. Study-level background: Weekly diphenylcyclopropenone doses were given to patients' scalps across the approximately 25-week study. Study conclusions and caveats: Among expanded TCRs, significantly more large CDR3 similarity clusters formed than among controls.

The time point was: pre-sensitization, week 0. Treatment indicated: therapeutic diphenylcyclopropenone sensitization with weekly scalp DPC. MiXCR, run by TCRdb on the RACE reads, gives a single entry per CDR3 protein. Found here are about 93,000 distinct CDR3 sequences, around 8.8% of them singletons; the top ten hold 2% to 3%. This clonotype appeared many times. As yet, its antigen is unknown. Germline CDR1 and CDR2: DFQATT and SNEGSKA (reference sequence). Germline trimming cut 4 bases from V and 3 bases from J; bases unmatched to any gene: 6. The CDR3 covers 15 residues. The sequence came from a man between 35 and 55 years old with alopecia areata. Some clones in this sample may be carry-over from other donors' samples. The source material was whole blood, sampled in connection with sensitization to the hapten diphenylcyclopropenone (DPC). The chain carries TRBV20-1 and TRBJ2-3; 11 nucleotides align to TRBD2. The CDR3 sequence: CSANPLAGGTDTQYF. The CDR3 DNA is TGCAGTGCTAATCCTCTAGCGGGAGGAACAGATACGCAGTATTTT.